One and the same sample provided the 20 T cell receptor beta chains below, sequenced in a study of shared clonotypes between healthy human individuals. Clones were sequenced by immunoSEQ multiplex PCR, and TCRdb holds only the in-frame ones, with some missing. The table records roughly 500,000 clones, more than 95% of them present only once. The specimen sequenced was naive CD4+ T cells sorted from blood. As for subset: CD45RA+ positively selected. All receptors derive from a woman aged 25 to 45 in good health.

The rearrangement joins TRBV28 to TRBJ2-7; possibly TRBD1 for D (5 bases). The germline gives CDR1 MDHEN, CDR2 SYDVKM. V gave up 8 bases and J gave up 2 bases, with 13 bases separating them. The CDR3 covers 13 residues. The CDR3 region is CASRAQGAYEQYF. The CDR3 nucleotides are TGTGCCAGCCGCGCTCAGGGCGCCTACGAGCAGTACTTC.

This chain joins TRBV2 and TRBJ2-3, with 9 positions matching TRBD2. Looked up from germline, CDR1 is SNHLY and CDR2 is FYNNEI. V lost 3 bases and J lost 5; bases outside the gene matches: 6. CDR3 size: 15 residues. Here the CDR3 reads CASSERAGGIDTQYF. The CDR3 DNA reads TGTGCCAGCAGTGAGCGAGCGGGAGGCATAGATACGCAGTATTTT.

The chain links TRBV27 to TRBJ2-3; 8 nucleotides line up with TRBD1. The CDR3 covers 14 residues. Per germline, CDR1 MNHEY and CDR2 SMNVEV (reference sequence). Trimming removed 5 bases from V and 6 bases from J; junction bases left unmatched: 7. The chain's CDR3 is CASSPDRVPDTQYF. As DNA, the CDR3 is TGTGCCAGCAGTCCGGACAGGGTCCCGGATACGCAGTATTTT.

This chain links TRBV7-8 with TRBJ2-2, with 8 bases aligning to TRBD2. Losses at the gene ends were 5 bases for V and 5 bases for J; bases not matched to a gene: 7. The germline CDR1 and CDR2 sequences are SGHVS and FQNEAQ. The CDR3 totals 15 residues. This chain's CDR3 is CASSPAGVWTGELFF. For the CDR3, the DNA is TGTGCCAGCAGCCCAGCGGGGGTTTGGACCGGGGAGCTGTTTTTT.

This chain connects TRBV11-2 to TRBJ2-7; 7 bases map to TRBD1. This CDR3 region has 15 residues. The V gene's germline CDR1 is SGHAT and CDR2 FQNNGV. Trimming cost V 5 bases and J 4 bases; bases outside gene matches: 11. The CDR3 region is CASSPQRDRVYEQYF. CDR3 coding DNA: TGTGCCAGCAGCCCCCAGAGGGACAGAGTGTACGAGCAGTACTTC.

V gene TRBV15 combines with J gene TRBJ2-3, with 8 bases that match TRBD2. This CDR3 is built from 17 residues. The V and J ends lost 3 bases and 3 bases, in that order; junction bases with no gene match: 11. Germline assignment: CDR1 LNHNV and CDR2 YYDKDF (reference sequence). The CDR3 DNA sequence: TGTGCCACCAGCAGGTTGCTACGGGAGGGCCGAACAGATACGCAGTATTTT. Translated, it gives CATSRLLREGRTDTQYF.

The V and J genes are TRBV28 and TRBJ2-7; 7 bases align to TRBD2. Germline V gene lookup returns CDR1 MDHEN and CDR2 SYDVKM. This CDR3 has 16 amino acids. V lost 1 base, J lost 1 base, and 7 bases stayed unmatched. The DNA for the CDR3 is TGTGCCAGCAGTTTATTTGGGGCTAGCGGTTCCTACGAGCAGTACTTC. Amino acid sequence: CASSLFGASGSYEQYF.

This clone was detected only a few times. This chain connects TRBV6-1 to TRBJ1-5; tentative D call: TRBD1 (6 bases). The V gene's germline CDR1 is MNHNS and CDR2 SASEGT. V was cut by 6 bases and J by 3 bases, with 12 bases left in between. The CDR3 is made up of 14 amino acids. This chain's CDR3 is CASRSGHLNQPQHF. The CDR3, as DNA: TGTGCCAGCAGATCGGGACACCTCAATCAGCCCCAGCATTTT.

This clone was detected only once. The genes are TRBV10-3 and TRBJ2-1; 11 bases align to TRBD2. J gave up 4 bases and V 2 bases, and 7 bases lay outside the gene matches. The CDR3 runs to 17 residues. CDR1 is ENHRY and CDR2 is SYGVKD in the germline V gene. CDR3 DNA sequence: TGTGCCATCAGTGAGCCGCCGGGACTAGCGGTATACAATGAGCAGTTCTTC. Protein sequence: CAISEPPGLAVYNEQFF.

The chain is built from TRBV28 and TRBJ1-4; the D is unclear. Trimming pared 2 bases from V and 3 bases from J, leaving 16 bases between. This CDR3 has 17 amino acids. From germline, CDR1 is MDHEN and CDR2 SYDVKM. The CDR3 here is CASSLRGWRLPNEKLFF. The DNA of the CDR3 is TGTGCCAGCAGTTTACGCGGGTGGCGACTACCTAATGAAAAACTGTTTTTT.

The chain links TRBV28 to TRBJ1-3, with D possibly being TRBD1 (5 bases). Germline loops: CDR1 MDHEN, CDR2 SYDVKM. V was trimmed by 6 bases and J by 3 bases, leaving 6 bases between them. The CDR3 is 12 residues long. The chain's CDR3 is CASRGRGNTIYF. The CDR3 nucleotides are TGTGCCAGCAGGGGACGTGGAAACACCATATATTTT.

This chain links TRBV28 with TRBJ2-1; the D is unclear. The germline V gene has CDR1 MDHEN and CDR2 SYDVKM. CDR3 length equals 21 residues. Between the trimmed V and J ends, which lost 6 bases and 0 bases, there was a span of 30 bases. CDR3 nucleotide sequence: TGTGCCAGCAGGAGCTCTTACTTGCGGCAACGTCGAAAGCACTCCTACAATGAGCAGTTCTTC. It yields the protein CASRSSYLRQRRKHSYNEQFF.

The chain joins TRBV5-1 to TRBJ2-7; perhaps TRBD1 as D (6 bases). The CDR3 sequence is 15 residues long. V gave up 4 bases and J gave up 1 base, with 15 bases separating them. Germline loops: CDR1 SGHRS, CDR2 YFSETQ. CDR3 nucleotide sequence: TGCGCCAGCAGCAGACAGGCTGGCCGTTCCTACGAGCAGTACTTC. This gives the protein CASSRQAGRSYEQYF.

CDR3 DNA: TGTGCCAGCAGTGTCCCAGGGGATTTCGGCATTCAGTACTTC. Its translation is CASSVPGDFGIQYF. The chain has TRBV2 and TRBJ2-4; tentatively, D is TRBD1 (6 bases). Trimming took 4 bases from V and 9 from J, leaving 16 bases between them. The germline V gene encodes CDR1 SNHLY and CDR2 FYNNEI. CDR3 size: 14 residues.

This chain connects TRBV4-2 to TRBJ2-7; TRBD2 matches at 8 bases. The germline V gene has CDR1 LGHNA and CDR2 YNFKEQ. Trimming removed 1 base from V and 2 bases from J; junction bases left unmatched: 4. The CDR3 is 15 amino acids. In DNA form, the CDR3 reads TGTGCCAGCAGCCAAGGACTAGCGAGGACCTACGAGCAGTACTTC. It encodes CASSQGLARTYEQYF.

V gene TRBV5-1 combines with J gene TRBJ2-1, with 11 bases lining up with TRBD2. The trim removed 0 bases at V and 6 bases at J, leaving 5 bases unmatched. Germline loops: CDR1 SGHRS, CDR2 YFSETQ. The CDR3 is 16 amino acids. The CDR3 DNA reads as TGCGCCAGCAGCTTGGCGGAGACTAGCGGGATCAATGAGCAGTTCTTC. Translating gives CASSLAETSGINEQFF.

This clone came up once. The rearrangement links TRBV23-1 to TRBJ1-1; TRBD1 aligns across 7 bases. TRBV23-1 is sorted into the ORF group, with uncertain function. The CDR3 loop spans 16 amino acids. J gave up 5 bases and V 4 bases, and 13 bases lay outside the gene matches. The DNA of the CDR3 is TGCGCCAGCAGTCGAAGGGTCGGCAGGGGGAAGACTGAAGCTTTCTTT. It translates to CASSRRVGRGKTEAFF.

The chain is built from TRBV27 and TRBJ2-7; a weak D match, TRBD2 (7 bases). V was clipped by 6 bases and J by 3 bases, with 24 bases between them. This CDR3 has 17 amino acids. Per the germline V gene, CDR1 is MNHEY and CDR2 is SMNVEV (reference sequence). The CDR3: CASRNNSGGVYRYEQYF. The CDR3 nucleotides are TGTGCCAGCAGGAATAACTCGGGGGGCGTTTACCGCTACGAGCAGTACTTC.

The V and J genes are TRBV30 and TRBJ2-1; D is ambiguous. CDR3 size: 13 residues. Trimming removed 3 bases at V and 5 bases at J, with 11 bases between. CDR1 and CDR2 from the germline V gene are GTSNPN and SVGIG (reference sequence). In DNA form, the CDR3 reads TGTGCCTGGAGGTTGGGGTGGGACAATGAGCAGTTCTTC. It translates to CAWRLGWDNEQFF.

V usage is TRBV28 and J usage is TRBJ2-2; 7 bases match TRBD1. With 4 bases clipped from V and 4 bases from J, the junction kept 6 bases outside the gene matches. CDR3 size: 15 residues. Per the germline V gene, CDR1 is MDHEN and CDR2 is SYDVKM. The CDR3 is CASSSGQVATGELFF. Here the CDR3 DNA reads TGTGCCAGCAGTTCCGGACAGGTGGCCACCGGGGAGCTGTTTTTT.